The 16 T cell receptor beta chains given below trace back to one sample, sequenced in a study of metastatic and nonmetastatic thyroid tumors. TCRdb reassembled clones from the PCR reads with MiXCR. The repertoire holds tens of thousands of clones, with about 15% as singletons. No patient received treatment before thyroid surgery. Sequenced: blood. These receptors originate from a female donor with papillary thyroid cancer or a benign thyroid nodule (not recorded which). Some clones in this sample may be carry-over from other donors' samples.

This clone was seen at least ten times. The CDR3 DNA sequence: TGTGCCAGTAGGCGGGACAGAAGCAATCAGCCCCAGCATTTT. Its protein is CASRRDRSNQPQHF. V usage is TRBV19 and J usage is TRBJ1-5; TRBD1 matches at 7 bases. Germline loops: CDR1 LNHDA, CDR2 SQIVND (reference sequence). This CDR3 has 14 residues. Unmatched junction bases numbered 3, after V lost 6 bases and J lost 1 base.

About this clone: One junction end does not reproduce the germline sequence, and a read error may be involved. CDR3 residues: CASSLSGEAYNEQFF. The CDR3 DNA sequence: TGTGCCAGCAGTTTGTCGGGAGAGGCCTACAATGAGCAGTTCTTT. V is TRBV6-2 or TRBV6-3 and J is TRBJ2-1; tentative D call: TRBD2 (6 bases). Germline CDR1 and CDR2: MNHEY and SVGEGT. The CDR3 runs 15 residues.

In its sample, this clone was seen a few times. This rearrangement joins TRBV25-1 to TRBJ2-7, with TRBD1 matching 7 bases. The CDR3 is 18 amino acids. V lost 6 bases and J lost 0; bases outside the gene matches: 17. The germline V gene encodes CDR1 MGHDK and CDR2 SYGVNS. The CDR3 reads CASSSPGQPQSSSYEQYF. DNA of the CDR3: TGTGCCAGCAGCTCCCCGGGACAGCCACAAAGTAGCTCCTACGAGCAGTACTTC.

This clone has ten or more counts. The V call is TRBV5-1, the J call TRBJ2-7, with 10 bases matching TRBD1. This CDR3 spans 14 amino acids. The trim removed 0 bases at V and 4 bases at J, leaving 1 base unmatched. Germline V gene sequence: CDR1 SGHRS, CDR2 YFSETQ. The CDR3 DNA reads TGCGCCAGCAGCTTGGGGACAGGGGGATACGAGCAGTACTTC. It yields the protein CASSLGTGGYEQYF.

There are many counts of this clone. The sample holds other DNA sequences that translate to the same CDR3. V gene TRBV12-3 or TRBV12-4 combines with J gene TRBJ1-2; 9 bases agree with TRBD1. CDR3 size: 15 residues. With 4 bases clipped from V and 5 bases from J, the junction kept 8 bases outside the gene matches. The CDR3 sequence is CASSSSRDRVYGYTF. CDR3 sequence (DNA): TGTGCCAGCAGTTCGTCCCGGGACAGGGTTTATGGCTACACCTTC.

This clone has at least ten counts. The sample carries other DNA sequences with the same CDR3. J is TRBJ1-6 and V is TRBV4-2; 9 nucleotides align to TRBD1. CDR1 is LGHNA and CDR2 is YNFKEQ in the germline V gene. CDR3 size: 15 residues. Losses at the gene ends were 0 bases for V and 10 bases for J; bases not matched to a gene: 4. The CDR3 sequence: CASSQEGDRDSPLHF. The CDR3 bases are TGTGCCAGCAGCCAAGAAGGGGACAGGGACTCACCCCTCCACTTT.

This clone was seen at least ten times. The chain links TRBV30 to TRBJ2-5; D might be TRBD1 (6 bases). This CDR3 region has 13 residues. Per germline, CDR1 GTSNPN and CDR2 SVGIG (reference sequence). Trimming cost V 5 bases and J 2 bases, with 12 bases left between them. CDR3 DNA sequence: TGTGCCTGGGGGTGGGACATACAAGAGACCCAGTACTTC. It is translated as CAWGWDIQETQYF. The full variable domain, completed using reference TRBV30 and TRBJ2-5, is SQTIHQWPATLVQPVGSPLSLECTVEGTSNPNLYWYRQAAGRGLQLLFYSVGIGQISSEVPQNLSASRPQDRQFILSSKKLLLSDSGFYLCAWGWDIQETQYFGPGTRLLVL.

Notes on this clone: This sequence may be a read error, since a much larger clone differs from it by one base. The CDR3 sequence: CASSRAQSTDTQYF. The CDR3 nucleotides read TGTGCCAGCAGCCGGGCACAGAGCACAGATACGCAGTATTTT. The chain carries TRBV7-3 and TRBJ2-3; D is undetermined. CDR3 size: 14 residues. Looked up from germline, CDR1 is SGHTA and CDR2 is FQGTGA. Trimming left V 5 bases short and J 0 bases short, with 9 bases between.

This sequence joins TRBV20-1 and TRBJ1-4; D not resolved. Germline values: CDR1 DFQATT, CDR2 SNEGSKA (reference sequence). V lost 2 bases and J lost 10, with 23 bases in between. The CDR3 has 16 amino acids. CDR3 nucleotides: TGCAGTGCTAGACCCCGGACCCCATCAAGGCGTCCAAAACTGTTTTTT. This gives the protein CSARPRTPSRRPKLFF.

This clone was detected many times. The chain carries TRBV10-1 and TRBJ1-1; 12 bases match TRBD1. The CDR3 length is 14 residues. Per the germline V gene, CDR1 is WNHNN and CDR2 is SYGVQD (reference sequence). Trimming at V came to 8 bases and at J to 5 bases, leaving 6 bases not matched to a gene. In DNA form, the CDR3 reads TGCGCCAGCGCCAGGGACAGGGGGCTGACTGAAGCTTTCTTT. Translating it yields CASARDRGLTEAFF.

This chain links TRBV6-4 with TRBJ2-3; 12 bases match TRBD1. The germline CDR1 and CDR2 sequences are MRHNA and SNTAGT. This CDR3 is built from 15 residues. With 3 bases clipped from V and 4 bases from J, the junction kept 2 bases outside the gene matches. The DNA of the CDR3 is TGTGCCAGCAGTGAGGGGACAGGGGGCGCAGATACGCAGTATTTT. This translates into CASSEGTGGADTQYF.

This clone was picked up many times. The J gene is TRBJ1-1, the V gene TRBV6-1; weak D call: TRBD1 (5 bases). The CDR3 is 16 amino acids. The germline CDR1 and CDR2 sequences are MNHNS and SASEGT. The germline V and J ends were trimmed by 7 bases and 3 bases, with 21 bases remaining between them. CDR3 DNA: TGTGCCAGCAACCCGCGGGGGACCAGGGCATACACTGAAGCTTTCTTT. Its translation: CASNPRGTRAYTEAFF.

V and J are TRBV7-4 and TRBJ1-1, with D possibly TRBD1 on 5 matching bases. Germline V gene lookup returns CDR1 SGHVT and CDR2 SQSDAQ. V was clipped by 6 bases and J by 5 bases, with 19 bases between them. The CDR3 sequence is 15 residues long. The CDR3 loop is CASSRTEGFGTEAFF. The DNA of the CDR3 is TGTGCCAGCAGTAGAACAGAGGGGTTTGGAACTGAAGCTTTCTTT.

This chain uses TRBV6-1 with TRBJ1-3; D might be TRBD1 (6 bases). CDR3 length: 14 residues. Trimming removed 7 bases from V and 1 base from J, with 11 bases in between. Germline V gene data show CDR1 as MNHNS and CDR2 as SASEGT. CDR3 amino acids: CASMRTASGNTIYF. The CDR3 DNA reads TGTGCCAGCATGAGGACAGCTTCTGGAAACACCATATATTTT.

This clone has at least ten counts. The chain recombines TRBV10-3 with TRBJ2-7; D is uncertain. Trimming pared 3 bases from V and 0 bases from J, leaving 6 bases between. CDR1 is ENHRY, CDR2 SYGVKD, per germline. The CDR3 is 13 residues long. DNA of the CDR3: TGTGCCATCAGTGAAGGTAGCTCCTACGAGCAGTACTTC. Encoded protein: CAISEGSSYEQYF.

This clone has a count of ten or more. The chain combines TRBV12-3 or TRBV12-4 with TRBJ2-5; TRBD1 is a possible D gene (7 bases). Trimming cost V 4 bases and J 4 bases, with 16 bases left between them. The CDR3 loop spans 15 amino acids. Here the CDR3 reads CASSSPGGRGETQYF. The CDR3 coding sequence is TGTGCCAGCAGTTCGCCAGGGGGGAGAGGAGAGACCCAGTACTTC.